This T cell receptor (beta chain) was documented in a study of cytomegalovirus exposure and HLA in healthy donors. Assay: immunoSEQ multiplex PCR; the TCRdb copy retains only in-frame clones and omits some. The sample lists 110,000 or so clones, about 87% occurring once. Study results and caveats: Cytomegalovirus association was listed for under 200 TCR beta chains. According to a subsequent analysis, TCR clusters identified in the first cohort showed a tendency to co-occur across the approximately 120 validation repertoires.

The donors were part of the 120-subject validation cohort, which stood apart from the roughly 700-subject first cohort. Remarks on this clone: What it binds is not known.

This TCR came from a man aged 18 to 35 in good health and CMV-seronegative. The sequenced sample was PBMCs.

CDR3 amino acids: CASRRGQGMYGYTF. CDR3 sequence (DNA): TGTGCCAGCAGGAGGGGACAGGGGATGTATGGCTACACCTTC. This chain uses TRBV6-5 with TRBJ1-2; TRBD1 matches 10 bases. The CDR3 is 14 amino acids. The germline V gene has CDR1 MNHEY and CDR2 SVGAGI. Trimming cost V 6 bases and J 5 bases; bases outside gene matches: 6.